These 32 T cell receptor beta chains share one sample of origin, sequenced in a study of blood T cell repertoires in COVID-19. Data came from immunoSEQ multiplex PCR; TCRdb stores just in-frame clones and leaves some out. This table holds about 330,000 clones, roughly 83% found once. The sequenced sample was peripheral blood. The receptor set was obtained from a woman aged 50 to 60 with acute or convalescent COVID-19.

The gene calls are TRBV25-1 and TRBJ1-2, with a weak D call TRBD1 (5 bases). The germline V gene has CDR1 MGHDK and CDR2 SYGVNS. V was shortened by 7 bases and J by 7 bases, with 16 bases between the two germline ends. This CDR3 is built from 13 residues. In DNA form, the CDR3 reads TGTGCCAGCACCCGGGGGGAGGGCTTTGGCTACACCTTC. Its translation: CASTRGEGFGYTF.

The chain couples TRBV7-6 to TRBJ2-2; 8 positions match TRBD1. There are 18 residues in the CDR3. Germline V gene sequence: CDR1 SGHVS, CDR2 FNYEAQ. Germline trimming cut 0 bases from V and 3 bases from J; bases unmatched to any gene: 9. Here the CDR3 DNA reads TGTGCCAGCAGCTTAGCGCCCCAGGGGGCGTCGCACACCGGGGAGCTGTTTTTT. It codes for CASSLAPQGASHTGELFF.

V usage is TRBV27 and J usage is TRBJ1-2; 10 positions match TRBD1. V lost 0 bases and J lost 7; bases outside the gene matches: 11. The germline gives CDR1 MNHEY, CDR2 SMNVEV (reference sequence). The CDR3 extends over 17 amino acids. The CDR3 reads CASSLSRGQGSVFGYTF. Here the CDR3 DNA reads TGTGCCAGCAGTTTATCGAGGGGACAGGGGAGCGTTTTTGGCTACACCTTC.

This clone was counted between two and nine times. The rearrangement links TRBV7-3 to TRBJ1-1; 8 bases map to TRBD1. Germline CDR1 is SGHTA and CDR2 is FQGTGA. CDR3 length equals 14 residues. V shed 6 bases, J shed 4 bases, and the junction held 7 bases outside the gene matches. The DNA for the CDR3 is TGTGCCAGCAGTCTTAGACAGGGGCTCACTGAAGCTTTCTTT. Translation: CASSLRQGLTEAFF.

This CDR3 is CSVEGLAEPSTDTQYF. In DNA, the CDR3 is TGCAGCGTTGAAGGGCTAGCGGAACCTAGCACAGATACGCAGTATTTT. V usage is TRBV29-1 and J usage is TRBJ2-3, with 7 bases lining up with TRBD2. The CDR3 has 16 residues. Germline V gene lookup returns CDR1 SQVTM and CDR2 ANQGSEA. Unmatched junction bases numbered 7, after V lost 1 base and J lost 0 bases.

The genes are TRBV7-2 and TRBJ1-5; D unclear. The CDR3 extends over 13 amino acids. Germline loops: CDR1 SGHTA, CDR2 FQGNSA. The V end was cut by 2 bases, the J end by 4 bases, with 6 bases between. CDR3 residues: CASSLSQNQPQHF. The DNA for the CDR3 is TGTGCCAGCAGCTTAAGTCAGAATCAGCCCCAGCATTTT.

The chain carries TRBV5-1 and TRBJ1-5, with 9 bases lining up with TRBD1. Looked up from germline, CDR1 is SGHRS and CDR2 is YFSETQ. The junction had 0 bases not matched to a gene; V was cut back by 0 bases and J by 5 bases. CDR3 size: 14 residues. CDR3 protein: CASSLGTGDQPQHF. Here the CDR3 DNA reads TGCGCCAGCAGCTTGGGGACAGGGGATCAGCCCCAGCATTTT.

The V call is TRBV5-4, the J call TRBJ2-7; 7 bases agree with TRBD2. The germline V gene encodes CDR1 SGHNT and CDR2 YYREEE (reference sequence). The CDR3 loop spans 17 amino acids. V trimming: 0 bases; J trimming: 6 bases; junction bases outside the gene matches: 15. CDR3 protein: CASSLEWAGVKRFEQYF. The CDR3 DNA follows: TGTGCCAGCAGCTTGGAATGGGCGGGAGTGAAAAGGTTCGAGCAGTACTTC.

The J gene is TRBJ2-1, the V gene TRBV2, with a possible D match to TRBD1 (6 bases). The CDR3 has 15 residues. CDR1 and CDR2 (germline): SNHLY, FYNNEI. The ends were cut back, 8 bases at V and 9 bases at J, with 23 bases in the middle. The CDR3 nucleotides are TGTGCCAGCTTGGGGACAAGCCTTATGATCCGTGAGCAGTTCTTC. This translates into CASLGTSLMIREQFF.

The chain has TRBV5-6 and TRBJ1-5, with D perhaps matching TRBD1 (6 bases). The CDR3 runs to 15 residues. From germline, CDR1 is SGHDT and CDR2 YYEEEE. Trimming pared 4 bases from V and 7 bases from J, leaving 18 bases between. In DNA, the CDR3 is TGTGCCAGCAGCCAAACAGGGAGGGGGGACCAGCCCCAGCATTTT. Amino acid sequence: CASSQTGRGDQPQHF. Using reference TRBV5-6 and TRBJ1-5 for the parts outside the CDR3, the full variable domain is DAGVTQSPTHLIKTRGQQVTLRCSPKSGHDTVSWYQQALGQGPQFIFQYYEEEERQRGNFPDRFSGHQFPNYSSELNVNALLLGDSALYLCASSQTGRGDQPQHFGDGTRLSIL.

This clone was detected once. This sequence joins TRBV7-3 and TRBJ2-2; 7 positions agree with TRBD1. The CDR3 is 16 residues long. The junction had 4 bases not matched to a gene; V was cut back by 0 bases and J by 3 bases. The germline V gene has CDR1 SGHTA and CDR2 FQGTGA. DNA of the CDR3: TGTGCCAGCAGCTTAACAAGGGGGCGGTACACCGGGGAGCTGTTTTTT. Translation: CASSLTRGRYTGELFF.

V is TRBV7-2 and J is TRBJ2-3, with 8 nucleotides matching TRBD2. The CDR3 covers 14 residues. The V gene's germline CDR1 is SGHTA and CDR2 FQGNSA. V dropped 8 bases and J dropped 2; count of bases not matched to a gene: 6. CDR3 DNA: TGTGCCAGCTCCCGGGGGGGGGTCACAGATACGCAGTATTTT. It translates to CASSRGGVTDTQYF.

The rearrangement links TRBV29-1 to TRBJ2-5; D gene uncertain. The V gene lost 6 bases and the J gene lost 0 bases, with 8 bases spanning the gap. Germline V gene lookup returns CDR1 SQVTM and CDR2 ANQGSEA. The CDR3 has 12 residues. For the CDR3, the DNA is TGCAGCGTGGCCATTTACCAAGAGACCCAGTACTTC. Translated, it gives CSVAIYQETQYF.

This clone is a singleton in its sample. The CDR3 reads CASSPIDRGTKNIQYF. CDR3 in DNA: TGTGCCAGCTCACCGATAGACAGGGGTACCAAAAACATTCAGTACTTC. The J gene is TRBJ2-4, the V gene TRBV18; 8 nucleotides align to TRBD1. Germline V gives CDR1 KGHSH, CDR2 LQKENI. V lost 3 bases to trimming and J lost 2 bases; unmatched junction nucleotides: 6. The CDR3 totals 16 residues.

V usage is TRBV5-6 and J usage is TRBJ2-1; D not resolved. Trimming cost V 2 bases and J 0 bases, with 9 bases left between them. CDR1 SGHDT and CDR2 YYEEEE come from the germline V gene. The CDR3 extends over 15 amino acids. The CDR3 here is CASSFSPHSYNEQFF. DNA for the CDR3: TGTGCCAGCAGCTTCTCACCACACTCCTACAATGAGCAGTTCTTC.

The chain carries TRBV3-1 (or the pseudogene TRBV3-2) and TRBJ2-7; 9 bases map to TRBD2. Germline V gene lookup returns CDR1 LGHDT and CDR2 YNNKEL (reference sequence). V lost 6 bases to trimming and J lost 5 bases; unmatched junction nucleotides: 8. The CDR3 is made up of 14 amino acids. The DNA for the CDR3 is TGTGCCAGCAGGCTGTCTAGCGGGACTGACGAGCAGTACTTC. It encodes CASRLSSGTDEQYF.

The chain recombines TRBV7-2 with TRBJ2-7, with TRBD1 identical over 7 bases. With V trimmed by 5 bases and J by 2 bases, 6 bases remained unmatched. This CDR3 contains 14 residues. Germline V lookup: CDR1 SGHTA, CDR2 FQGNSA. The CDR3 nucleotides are TGTGCCAGCAGCCATGACAGGGATGCCTACGAGCAGTACTTC. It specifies CASSHDRDAYEQYF.

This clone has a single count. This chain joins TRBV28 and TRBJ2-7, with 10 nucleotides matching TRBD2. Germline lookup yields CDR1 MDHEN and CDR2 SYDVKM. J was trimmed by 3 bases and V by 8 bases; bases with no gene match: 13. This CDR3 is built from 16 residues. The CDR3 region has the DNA TGTGCCAGCTGGAGCTTGAGCGGGAGGGGCCACTACGAGCAGTACTTC. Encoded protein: CASWSLSGRGHYEQYF.

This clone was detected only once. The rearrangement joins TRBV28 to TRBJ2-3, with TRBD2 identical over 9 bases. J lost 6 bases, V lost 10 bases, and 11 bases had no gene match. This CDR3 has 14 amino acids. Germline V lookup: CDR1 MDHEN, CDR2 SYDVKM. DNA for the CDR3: TGTGCCACCGGGACTCTAGCGGGACTGGATACGCAGTATTTT. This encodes CATGTLAGLDTQYF.

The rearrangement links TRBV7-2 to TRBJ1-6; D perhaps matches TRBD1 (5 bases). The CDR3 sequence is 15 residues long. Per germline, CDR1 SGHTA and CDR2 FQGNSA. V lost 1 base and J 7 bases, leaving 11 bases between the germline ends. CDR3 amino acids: CASSLVEGLNSPLHF. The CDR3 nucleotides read TGTGCCAGCAGCTTAGTGGAGGGACTAAATTCACCCCTCCACTTT.

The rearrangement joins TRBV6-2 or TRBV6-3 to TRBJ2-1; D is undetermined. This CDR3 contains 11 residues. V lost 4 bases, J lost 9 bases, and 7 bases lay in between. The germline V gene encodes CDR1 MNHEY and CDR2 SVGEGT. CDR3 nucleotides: TGTGCCAGCAGTTTGTCCCGTGAGCAGTTCTTC. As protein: CASSLSREQFF.

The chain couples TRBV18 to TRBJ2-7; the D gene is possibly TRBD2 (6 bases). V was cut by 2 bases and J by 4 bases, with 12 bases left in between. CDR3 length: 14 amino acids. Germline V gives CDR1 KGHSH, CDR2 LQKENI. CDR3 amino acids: CASSPTGSGYEQYF. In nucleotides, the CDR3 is TGTGCCAGCTCACCAACGGGGAGCGGGTACGAGCAGTACTTC.

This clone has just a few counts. The CDR3, as DNA: TGTGCCAGCAGTTCTGTAGGCAGGGGATACTATGGCTACACCTTC. This gives the protein CASSSVGRGYYGYTF. This chain uses TRBV6-5 with TRBJ1-2; the D gene is possibly TRBD1 (6 bases). This CDR3 region has 15 residues. V was trimmed by 4 bases and J by 3 bases, leaving 15 bases between them. Germline V gene sequence: CDR1 MNHEY, CDR2 SVGAGI.

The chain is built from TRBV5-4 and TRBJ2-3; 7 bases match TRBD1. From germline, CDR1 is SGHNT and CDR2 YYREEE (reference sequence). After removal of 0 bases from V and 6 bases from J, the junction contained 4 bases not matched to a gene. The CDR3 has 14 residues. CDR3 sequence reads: CASSLGGGGDTQYF. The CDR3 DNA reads TGTGCCAGCAGCTTGGGAGGGGGCGGCGATACGCAGTATTTT.

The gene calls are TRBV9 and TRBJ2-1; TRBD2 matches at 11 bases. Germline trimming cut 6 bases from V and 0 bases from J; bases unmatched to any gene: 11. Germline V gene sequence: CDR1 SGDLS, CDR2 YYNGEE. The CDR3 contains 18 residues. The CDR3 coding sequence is TGTGCCAGCACTCCGAGGGGACTAGCGGATAGCTCCTACAATGAGCAGTTCTTC. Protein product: CASTPRGLADSSYNEQFF. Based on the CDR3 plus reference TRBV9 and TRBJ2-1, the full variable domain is DSGVTQTPKHLITATGQRVTLRCSPRSGDLSVYWYQQSLDQGLQFLIQYYNGEERAKGNILERFSAQQFPDLHSELNLSSLELGDSALYFCASTPRGLADSSYNEQFFGPGTRLTVL.

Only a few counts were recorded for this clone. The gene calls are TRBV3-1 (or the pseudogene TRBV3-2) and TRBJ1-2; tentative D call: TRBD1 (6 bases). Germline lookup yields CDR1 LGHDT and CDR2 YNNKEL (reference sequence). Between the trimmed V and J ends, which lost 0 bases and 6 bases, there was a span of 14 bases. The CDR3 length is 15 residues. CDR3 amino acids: CASSQDGGARDGYTF. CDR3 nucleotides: TGTGCCAGCAGCCAAGATGGGGGGGCGAGGGATGGCTACACCTTC.

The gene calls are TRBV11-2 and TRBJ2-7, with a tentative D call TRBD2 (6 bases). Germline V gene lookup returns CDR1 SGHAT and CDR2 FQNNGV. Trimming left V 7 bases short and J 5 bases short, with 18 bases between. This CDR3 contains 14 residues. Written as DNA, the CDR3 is TGTGCCAGCACCATCCCGAGGTGGGAGGACGAGCAGTACTTC. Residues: CASTIPRWEDEQYF. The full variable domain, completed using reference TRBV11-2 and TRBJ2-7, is EAGVAQSPRYKIIEKRQSVAFWCNPISGHATLYWYQQILGQGPKLLIQFQNNGVVDDSQLPKDRFSAERLKGVDSTLKIQPAKLEDSAVYLCASTIPRWEDEQYFGPGTRLTVT.

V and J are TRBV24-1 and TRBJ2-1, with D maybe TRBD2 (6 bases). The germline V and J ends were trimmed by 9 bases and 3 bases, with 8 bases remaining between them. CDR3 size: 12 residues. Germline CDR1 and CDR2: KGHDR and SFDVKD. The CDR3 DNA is TGTGCCACCGGGACTGGCTACAATGAGCAGTTCTTC. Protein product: CATGTGYNEQFF.

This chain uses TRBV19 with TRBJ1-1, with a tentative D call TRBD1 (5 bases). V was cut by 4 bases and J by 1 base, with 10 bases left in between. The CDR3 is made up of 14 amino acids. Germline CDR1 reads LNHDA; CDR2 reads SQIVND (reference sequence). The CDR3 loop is CASSTGPENTEAFF. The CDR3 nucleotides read TGTGCCAGTAGTACAGGGCCTGAGAACACTGAAGCTTTCTTT.

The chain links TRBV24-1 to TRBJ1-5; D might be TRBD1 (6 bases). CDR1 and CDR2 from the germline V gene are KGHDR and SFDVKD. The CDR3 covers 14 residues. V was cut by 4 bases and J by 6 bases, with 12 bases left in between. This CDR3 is CATSETGFPQPQHF. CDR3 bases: TGTGCCACCAGTGAAACAGGGTTCCCTCAGCCCCAGCATTTT.

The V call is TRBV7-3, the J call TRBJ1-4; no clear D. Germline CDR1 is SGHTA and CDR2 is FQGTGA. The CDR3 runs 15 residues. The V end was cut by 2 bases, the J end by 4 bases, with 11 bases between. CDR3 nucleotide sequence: TGTGCCAGCAGCTTAGGTTCCCGGGGTAATGAAAAACTGTTTTTT. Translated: CASSLGSRGNEKLFF.

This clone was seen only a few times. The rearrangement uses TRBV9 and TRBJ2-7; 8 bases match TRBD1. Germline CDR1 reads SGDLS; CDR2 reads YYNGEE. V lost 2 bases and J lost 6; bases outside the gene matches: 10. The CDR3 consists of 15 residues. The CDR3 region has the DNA TGTGCCAGCAGCGTCGCCCCGACAGGGGAGTTCGAGCAGTACTTC. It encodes CASSVAPTGEFEQYF.